This T cell receptor beta chain was identified during a study of TIL therapy for anti-PD-1-resistant metastatic lung cancer. Time point noted: pre-treatment sample, taken before nivolumab and TIL therapy. Sequencing used immunoSEQ v3. Method: immunoSEQ multiplex PCR; TCRdb's copy keeps in-frame clones and lacks some. The sample yields under 65,000 clones, 81% seen once. V was cut by 0 bases and J by 5 bases, with 13 bases left in between. CDR3 size: 16 residues. CDR1 is WSHSY and CDR2 is SAAADI in the germline V gene. V and J are TRBV10-2 and TRBJ2-2, with TRBD1 as a possible D gene (6 bases). The TCR comes from a person between 30 and 80 years old with non-small cell lung cancer. This sample comprised blood, obtained at baseline. The CDR3 DNA reads as TGCGCCAGCAGTGAGTCGGGGGCGGCTAATACCGGGGAGCTGTTTTTT. Translating it yields CASSESGAANTGELFF.